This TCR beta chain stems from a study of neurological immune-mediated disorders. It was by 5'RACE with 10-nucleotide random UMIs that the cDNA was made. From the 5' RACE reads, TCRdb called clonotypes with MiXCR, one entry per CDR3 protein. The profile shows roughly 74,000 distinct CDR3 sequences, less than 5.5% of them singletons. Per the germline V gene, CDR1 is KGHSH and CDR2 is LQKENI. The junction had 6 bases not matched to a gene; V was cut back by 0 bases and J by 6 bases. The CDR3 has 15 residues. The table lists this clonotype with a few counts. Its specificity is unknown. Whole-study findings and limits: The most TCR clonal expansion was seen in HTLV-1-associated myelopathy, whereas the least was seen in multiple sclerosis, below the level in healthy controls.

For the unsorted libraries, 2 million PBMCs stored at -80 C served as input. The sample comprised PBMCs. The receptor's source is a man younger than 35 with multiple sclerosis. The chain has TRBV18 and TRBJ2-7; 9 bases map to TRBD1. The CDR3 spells CASSPPGTGYSEQYF. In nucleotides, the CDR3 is TGTGCCAGCTCACCACCGGGGACAGGGTATTCCGAGCAGTACTTC.